Each of the 13 T cell receptor beta chains below was sequenced from the same sample in a study of Ad26.COV2.S vaccination and SARS-CoV-2 variants. The treatment here: 15 to 20 received Ad26.COV2.S at low or high dose, single or two shots; roughly five received placebo; per-sample allocation not given. The study sampled participants on day 63 after the first vaccine or placebo injection. The repertoire was sequenced with immunoSEQ multiplex PCR; TCRdb's copy has only in-frame clones and lacks some. The sample includes some 460,000 clones, 89% of them seen just once. The sequencing used peripheral blood, collected in a trial of Ad26.COV2.S vaccine versus placebo. These TCRs come from a person aged 18-65 years who received the Ad26.COV2.S COVID-19 vaccine or a placebo.

This clone was detected a few times. The V call is TRBV19, the J call TRBJ1-5, with D uncertain. CDR1 is LNHDA, CDR2 SQIVND, per germline (reference sequence). The CDR3 is made up of 11 amino acids. Deletions cut 8 bases from V and 3 bases from J, with 5 bases between. The CDR3 bases are TGTGCCAGTGGAGACAATCAGCCCCAGCATTTT. This codes for CASGDNQPQHF.

This chain connects TRBV20-1 to TRBJ1-1; D may be TRBD1 (6 bases). The CDR3 runs to 13 residues. Germline CDR1 is DFQATT and CDR2 is SNEGSKA (reference sequence). Trimming took 3 bases from V and 6 from J, leaving 14 bases between them. CDR3 amino acids: CSASVQGSAEAFF. In nucleotides, the CDR3 is TGCAGTGCTAGTGTCCAGGGGAGTGCTGAAGCTTTCTTT.

The rearrangement uses TRBV19 and TRBJ1-4; D ambiguous. Germline assignment: CDR1 LNHDA and CDR2 SQIVND (reference sequence). V lost 4 bases and J 5 bases, leaving 20 bases between the germline ends. The CDR3 has 17 amino acids. As DNA, the CDR3 is TGTGCCAGTAGTACCTGGACCGAGCCTAACCAGAATGAAAAACTGTTTTTT. Protein sequence: CASSTWTEPNQNEKLFF. Full variable domain (missing parts from reference TRBV19 and TRBJ1-4): DGGITQSPKYLFRKEGQNVTLSCEQNLNHDAMYWYRQDPGQGLRLIYYSQIVNDFQKGDIAEGYSVSREKKESFPLTVTSAQKNPTAFYLCASSTWTEPNQNEKLFFGSGTQLSVL.

This sequence joins TRBV4-3 and TRBJ1-6; D not resolved. The germline CDR1 and CDR2 sequences are LGHNA and YSLEER. V shed 2 bases and J shed 9 bases, with 8 bases lying between them. The CDR3 totals 13 residues. This CDR3 is CASSQWAGSPLHF. CDR3 bases: TGCGCCAGCAGCCAATGGGCCGGTTCACCCCTCCACTTT.

The count of this clone is one. V gene TRBV19 combines with J gene TRBJ1-2; D remains unclear. Trimming removed 0 bases at V and 2 bases at J, with 7 bases between. This CDR3 comprises 14 residues. Germline lookup yields CDR1 LNHDA and CDR2 SQIVND (reference sequence). CDR3: CASSIDRSNYGYTF. In DNA form, the CDR3 reads TGTGCCAGTAGTATAGATCGATCGAACTATGGCTACACCTTC.

The chain combines TRBV6-5 with TRBJ1-1; D not resolved. Germline V CDR1 and CDR2: MNHEY, SVGAGI. CDR3 length equals 15 residues. Between the trimmed V and J ends, which lost 5 bases and 4 bases, there was a span of 17 bases. CDR3 protein: CASSPSIGSFTEAFF. CDR3 nucleotides: TGTGCCAGCAGTCCCTCTATTGGGAGTTTCACTGAAGCTTTCTTT.

The V and J genes are TRBV6-2 or TRBV6-3 and TRBJ2-5, with D hard to call. Germline-derived CDR1 and CDR2 are MNHEY and SVGEGT. The CDR3 contains 12 residues. V lost 3 bases to trimming and J lost 3 bases, with 5 bases between them. Here the CDR3 reads CASSYPKETQYF. The CDR3 DNA is TGTGCCAGCAGTTATCCTAAAGAGACCCAGTACTTC.

The chain has TRBV28 and TRBJ1-5; maybe TRBD1 (5 bases). V dropped 5 bases and J dropped 5 bases, with 13 bases sitting between them. Per germline, CDR1 MDHEN and CDR2 SYDVKM. The CDR3 length is 14 residues. CDR3 residues: CASSENDRYQPQHF. The DNA for the CDR3 is TGTGCCAGCAGTGAAAACGACAGATATCAGCCCCAGCATTTT.

The chain employs TRBV13 and TRBJ1-3; 7 positions agree with TRBD1. CDR3 size: 14 residues. From germline, CDR1 is PRHDT and CDR2 FYEKMQ (reference sequence). V shed 0 bases, J shed 5 bases, and the junction held 1 base outside the gene matches. CDR3 bases: TGTGCCAGCAGCTTAGGACAGGGGCGAAACACCATATATTTT. This gives the protein CASSLGQGRNTIYF.

This clone was seen a single time. V gene TRBV28 combines with J gene TRBJ1-4; D unclear. The V gene lost 2 bases and the J gene lost 5 bases, with 9 bases spanning the gap. Looked up from germline, CDR1 is MDHEN and CDR2 is SYDVKM. This CDR3 region has 14 residues. CDR3 in amino acids: CASSLVGTNEKLFF. The CDR3 DNA is TGTGCCAGCAGTTTAGTCGGAACGAATGAAAAACTGTTTTTT. The variable domain in full, with the rest retrieved from reference TRBV28 and TRBJ1-4, is DVKVTQSSRYLVKRTGEKVFLECVQDMDHENMFWYRQDPGLGLRLIYFSYDVKMKEKGDIPEGYSVSREKKERFSLILESASTNQTSMYLCASSLVGTNEKLFFGSGTQLSVL.

The chain recombines TRBV6-4 with TRBJ2-3; 11 nucleotides line up with TRBD2. V was clipped by 4 bases and J by 6 bases; unmatched bases: 9. From germline, CDR1 is MRHNA and CDR2 SNTAGT. This CDR3 region has 16 residues. CDR3 in amino acids: CASSGELAGAPDTQYF. The CDR3, as DNA: TGTGCCAGCAGTGGTGAACTAGCGGGGGCCCCGGATACGCAGTATTTT.

The chain couples TRBV11-1 to TRBJ2-5, with 7 bases lining up with TRBD1. CDR3 size: 15 residues. Germline values: CDR1 SGHAT, CDR2 FQDESV (reference sequence). J lost 4 bases, V lost 5 bases, and 10 bases had no gene match. CDR3 region: CASSGPGQKRETQYF. DNA for the CDR3: TGTGCCAGCAGCGGACCGGGACAGAAAAGAGAGACCCAGTACTTC.

In nucleotides, the CDR3 is TGTGCCAGCCTGGAGGGCATGAACACTGAAGCTTTCTTT. Translation: CASLEGMNTEAFF. The rearrangement uses TRBV13 and TRBJ1-1, with D unclear. The V and J ends lost 8 bases and 0 bases respectively, with 10 bases between them. From germline, CDR1 is PRHDT and CDR2 FYEKMQ (reference sequence). The CDR3 contains 13 residues.